The 26 T cell receptor beta chains given below trace back to one sample, sequenced in a study of T cell responses to AZD1222 COVID-19 vaccine. Using immunoSEQ multiplex PCR, the repertoire was profiled, and TCRdb retains in-frame clones only, with some absent. The sample consists of more than 140,000 clones, roughly 88% of them appearing once. The material sequenced was peripheral blood, taken on day 0 of AZD1222 vaccination. These receptors were taken from an adult in good health.

The sample holds many counts of this clone. The chain links TRBV27 to TRBJ2-1; TRBD2 aligns across 13 bases. The V gene end was trimmed by 5 bases and the J gene end by 0 bases; junction bases not matched to a gene: 7. CDR1 is MNHEY, CDR2 SMNVEV, per germline (reference sequence). The CDR3 loop spans 18 amino acids. The CDR3 protein is CASSDPGLAGSSYNEQFF. In nucleotides, the CDR3 is TGTGCCAGCAGTGATCCGGGACTAGCGGGGAGCTCCTACAATGAGCAGTTCTTC.

This chain uses TRBV6-4 with TRBJ2-2, with D perhaps TRBD2 (6 bases). The CDR3 runs 13 residues. Trimming took off 5 bases at V and 6 bases at J, with 10 bases between the two ends. Germline CDR1 and CDR2: MRHNA and SNTAGT. The CDR3 DNA is TGTGCCAGCAGTTGGACGGGAGCCGGGGAGCTGTTTTTT. It yields the protein CASSWTGAGELFF.

The chain links TRBV4-3 to TRBJ1-2, with D hard to call. The CDR3 contains 15 residues. CDR1 is LGHNA and CDR2 is YSLEER in the germline V gene. Trimming left V 1 base short and J 1 base short, with 10 bases between. DNA of the CDR3: TGCGCCAGCAGCCAAGCTAGGTTGAGTAACTATGGCTACACCTTC. It specifies CASSQARLSNYGYTF.

CDR3 DNA sequence: TGTGCCACCAGCCCCGGGGGCTTAGACTACAATGAGCAGTTCTTC. Residues: CATSPGGLDYNEQFF. The V gene is TRBV24-1, the J gene TRBJ2-1; TRBD1 or TRBD2 may be the D gene (6 bases each). There are 15 residues in the CDR3. Trimming took 7 bases from V and 3 from J, leaving 15 bases between them. Germline V gene lookup returns CDR1 KGHDR and CDR2 SFDVKD.

The chain joins TRBV11-3 to TRBJ2-2, with D hard to call. Trimming cost V 5 bases and J 4 bases, with 5 bases left between them. Germline CDR1 SGHNT, CDR2 YENEEA. The CDR3 covers 12 residues. The CDR3 sequence is CASSRGTGELFF. As DNA, the CDR3 is TGTGCCAGCAGCCGTGGCACCGGGGAGCTGTTTTTT.

In its sample, this clone was seen a few times. The chain uses TRBV2 and TRBJ2-2; D may be TRBD2 (5 bases). Germline V CDR1 and CDR2: SNHLY, FYNNEI. This CDR3 has 15 amino acids. V was shortened by 9 bases and J by 4 bases, with 18 bases between the two germline ends. The CDR3 bases are TGTGCCAGTGCTGGCGTGCGAGGAGGCACCGGGGAGCTGTTTTTT. It specifies CASAGVRGGTGELFF.

CDR3: CASSAHPPGTEKQYF. DNA for the CDR3: TGTGCCAGCAGCGCCCACCCCCCCGGGACTGAGAAGCAGTATTTT. The V and J genes are TRBV9 and TRBJ2-3; D may be TRBD2 (6 bases). CDR1 is SGDLS and CDR2 is YYNGEE in the germline V gene. The CDR3 consists of 15 residues. V was trimmed by 3 bases and J by 11 bases, leaving 22 bases between them.

This clone turned up a few times. The chain has TRBV19 and TRBJ2-7; D uncertain. CDR3 length: 13 amino acids. Trimming stripped 5 bases from V and 5 bases from J, with 13 bases between. Germline loops: CDR1 LNHDA, CDR2 SQIVND (reference sequence). This chain's CDR3 is CASSADRTDEQYF. CDR3 bases: TGTGCCAGTAGTGCCGACCGGACGGACGAGCAGTACTTC. The complete variable domain, with remaining parts taken from reference TRBV19 and TRBJ2-7, reads DGGITQSPKYLFRKEGQNVTLSCEQNLNHDAMYWYRQDPGQGLRLIYYSQIVNDFQKGDIAEGYSVSREKKESFPLTVTSAQKNPTAFYLCASSADRTDEQYFGPGTRLTVT.

The gene calls are TRBV27 and TRBJ1-1; a weak D match, TRBD1 (5 bases). The CDR3 is 12 amino acids. V was pared by 5 bases and J by 5 bases, with 9 bases between. From germline, CDR1 is MNHEY and CDR2 SMNVEV (reference sequence). The CDR3 sequence is CASSKGDTEAFF. The CDR3 DNA is TGTGCCAGCAGTAAAGGGGATACTGAAGCTTTCTTT.

V gene TRBV3-1 (or the pseudogene TRBV3-2) combines with J gene TRBJ2-5, with unresolved D. This CDR3 has 15 amino acids. The germline V gene encodes CDR1 LGHDT and CDR2 YNNKEL (reference sequence). The germline V and J ends were trimmed by 1 base and 2 bases, with 11 bases remaining between them. This chain's CDR3 is CASSQVNSRQETQYF. The CDR3 nucleotides read TGTGCCAGCAGCCAAGTCAACAGTCGACAAGAGACCCAGTACTTC.

V and J are TRBV7-9 and TRBJ2-2; 13 nucleotides align to TRBD2. CDR3 size: 16 residues. The V segment lost 8 bases and the J segment 5 bases; nucleotides outside the gene matches: 8. Germline-derived CDR1 and CDR2 are SEHNR and FQNEAQ (reference sequence). The DNA for the CDR3 is TGTGCCAGCCGACCCCCGGGACTAGCGGGAACCGGGGAGCTGTTTTTT. Its protein is CASRPPGLAGTGELFF. The variable domain in full, with the rest retrieved from reference TRBV7-9 and TRBJ2-2, is DTGVSQNPRHKITKRGQNVTFRCDPISEHNRLYWYRQTLGQGPEFLTYFQNEAQLEKSRLLSDRFSAERPKGSFSTLEIQRTEQGDSAMYLCASRPPGLAGTGELFFGEGSRLTVL.

The chain carries TRBV2 and TRBJ2-2, with 8 bases aligning to TRBD2. CDR1 SNHLY and CDR2 FYNNEI come from the germline V gene. V lost 2 bases to trimming and J lost 7 bases; unmatched junction nucleotides: 9. The CDR3 has 16 amino acids. As DNA, the CDR3 is TGTGCCAGCAGTGAATCGGGACTAGGCATGGGCGGGGAGCTGTTTTTT. The encoded protein is CASSESGLGMGGELFF. Complete variable domain (other parts from reference TRBV2 and TRBJ2-2): EPEVTQTPSHQVTQMGQEVILRCVPISNHLYFYWYRQILGQKVEFLVSFYNNEISEKSEIFDDQFSVERPDGSNFTLKIRSTKLEDSAMYFCASSESGLGMGGELFFGEGSRLTVL.

The chain couples TRBV30 to TRBJ1-5; 7 bases line up with TRBD1. CDR1 is GTSNPN, CDR2 SVGIG, per germline (reference sequence). The CDR3 extends over 16 amino acids. Trimming took 0 bases from V and 1 from J; bases not matched to a gene: 6. CDR3 sequence: CAWSVHQGGSNQPQHF. In nucleotides, the CDR3 is TGTGCCTGGAGTGTACATCAGGGGGGAAGCAATCAGCCCCAGCATTTT. The full variable domain, in which reference TRBV30 and TRBJ1-5 provide the parts outside the CDR3, is SQTIHQWPATLVQPVGSPLSLECTVEGTSNPNLYWYRQAAGRGLQLLFYSVGIGQISSEVPQNLSASRPQDRQFILSSKKLLLSDSGFYLCAWSVHQGGSNQPQHFGDGTRLSIL.

The chain uses TRBV5-5 and TRBJ1-5; D may be TRBD1 (5 bases). The CDR3 has 17 amino acids. V gave up 2 bases and J gave up 2 bases, with 17 bases separating them. From germline, CDR1 is SGHKS and CDR2 YYEKEE (reference sequence). CDR3 sequence: CASSFGANLDGNQPQHF. CDR3 nucleotide sequence: TGTGCCAGCAGCTTCGGGGCGAATCTCGATGGCAATCAGCCCCAGCATTTT.

V gene TRBV19 combines with J gene TRBJ1-6; tentatively, D is TRBD1 (5 bases). Trimming took 7 bases from V and 7 from J, leaving 11 bases between them. The CDR3 runs to 13 residues. Per germline, CDR1 LNHDA and CDR2 SQIVND (reference sequence). Written as DNA, the CDR3 is TGTGCCAGTAAGGGGTCTTTAAATTCACCCCTCCACTTT. Amino acid sequence: CASKGSLNSPLHF.

The chain couples TRBV10-3 to TRBJ2-3; TRBD1 is a possible D gene (6 bases). V gave up 4 bases and J gave up 4 bases, with 9 bases separating them. The CDR3 is made up of 13 amino acids. The germline V gene encodes CDR1 ENHRY and CDR2 SYGVKD. The DNA of the CDR3 is TGTGCCATCAGTGGGGGGCGGGCAGATACGCAGTATTTT. This translates into CAISGGRADTQYF.

The rearrangement links TRBV7-2 to TRBJ1-2, with 8 bases that match TRBD1. CDR3 length: 14 amino acids. Losses at the gene ends were 3 bases for V and 8 bases for J; bases not matched to a gene: 8. CDR1 and CDR2 (germline): SGHTA, FQGNSA. CDR3 in DNA: TGTGCCAGCAGCTTCAGGGGGCTCCTGAGGGGCTACACCTTC. Residues: CASSFRGLLRGYTF.

The chain uses TRBV7-2 and TRBJ1-4; 7 bases agree with TRBD1. Germline loops: CDR1 SGHTA, CDR2 FQGNSA. The length of the CDR3 is 18 residues. V shed 0 bases and J 8 bases; nucleotides not matched to a gene: 15. DNA of the CDR3: TGTGCCAGCAGCTTAGCGGGACCGTACAGGGGCCCGGGGGAAAAACTGTTTTTT. Residues: CASSLAGPYRGPGEKLFF.

A note on this clone: Since the CDR3 does not end with the conserved phenylalanine or tryptophan, this likely comes from a read error. Because the CDR3's place on the DNA is in doubt, the DNA is left out and the CDR3 is given as listed by TCRdb. V usage is TRBV7-3 and J usage is TRBJ2-7; the table assigns TRBD2, which was not confirmed against the DNA. The CDR3 is 12 residues long, ends included. From germline, CDR1 is SGHTA and CDR2 FQGTGA. CDR3 amino acids: CASPSRLGEGHL.

The chain combines TRBV7-2 with TRBJ2-4; 9 bases are shared with TRBD1. The CDR3 has 16 amino acids. Losses at the gene ends were 0 bases for V and 8 bases for J; bases not matched to a gene: 8. Germline values: CDR1 SGHTA, CDR2 FQGNSA. The CDR3 region is CASSLASGQGWDIQYF. CDR3 DNA: TGTGCCAGCAGCTTAGCTTCGGGACAGGGATGGGACATTCAGTACTTC.

The chain combines TRBV5-6 with TRBJ2-2; D gene uncertain. Germline CDR1 reads SGHDT; CDR2 reads YYEEEE. The CDR3 is made up of 15 amino acids. Trimming cost V 0 bases and J 2 bases, with 8 bases left between them. The CDR3 DNA follows: TGTGCCAGCAGCTTGGTCGGAGTAAACACCGGGGAGCTGTTTTTT. It yields the protein CASSLVGVNTGELFF.

The chain has TRBV30 and TRBJ2-7; D remains unclear. Trimming took 1 base from V and 5 from J, leaving 6 bases between them. Per germline, CDR1 GTSNPN and CDR2 SVGIG (reference sequence). The CDR3 consists of 11 residues. The CDR3 loop reads CAWSGSNEQYF. The CDR3 DNA reads TGTGCCTGGAGTGGTAGCAACGAGCAGTACTTC.

Here the CDR3 reads CASSFAGGDTEAFF. The CDR3 bases are TGTGCCAGCAGCTTCGCGGGGGGAGACACTGAAGCTTTCTTT. The chain uses TRBV7-8 and TRBJ1-1, with D possibly TRBD1 on 5 matching bases. Germline lookup yields CDR1 SGHVS and CDR2 FQNEAQ. This CDR3 has 14 amino acids. V was pared by 3 bases and J by 3 bases, with 11 bases between. Using reference TRBV7-8 and TRBJ1-1 for the parts outside the CDR3, the full variable domain is GAGVSQSPRYKVAKRGQDVALRCDPISGHVSLFWYQQALGQGPEFLTYFQNEAQLDKSGLPSDRFFAERPEGSVSTLKIQRTQQEDSAVYLCASSFAGGDTEAFFGQGTRLTVV.

This clone was seen once. This chain uses TRBV19 with TRBJ1-1, with D possibly matching TRBD1 (6 bases). The CDR3 has 15 amino acids. Per germline, CDR1 LNHDA and CDR2 SQIVND (reference sequence). The ends were cut back, 5 bases at V and 0 bases at J, with 13 bases in the middle. The CDR3 bases are TGTGCCAGTAGTGGGCGACAGGCCTTGAACACTGAAGCTTTCTTT. As protein: CASSGRQALNTEAFF.

The chain uses TRBV5-6 and TRBJ2-5, with D possibly TRBD1 on 5 matching bases. V was pared by 3 bases and J by 7 bases, with 7 bases between. There are 11 residues in the CDR3. Germline V gene data show CDR1 as SGHDT and CDR2 as YYEEEE. CDR3 sequence reads: CASSSQGTQYF. Here the CDR3 DNA reads TGTGCCAGCAGCTCCCAGGGGACCCAGTACTTC.

The chain has TRBV9 and TRBJ1-2; 8 bases line up with TRBD1. Germline values: CDR1 SGDLS, CDR2 YYNGEE. The V and J ends lost 5 bases and 7 bases, in that order; junction bases with no gene match: 1. The CDR3 is made up of 11 amino acids. CDR3 in amino acids: CASRQGGGYTF. The CDR3 region has the DNA TGTGCCAGCAGACAGGGGGGTGGCTACACCTTC.